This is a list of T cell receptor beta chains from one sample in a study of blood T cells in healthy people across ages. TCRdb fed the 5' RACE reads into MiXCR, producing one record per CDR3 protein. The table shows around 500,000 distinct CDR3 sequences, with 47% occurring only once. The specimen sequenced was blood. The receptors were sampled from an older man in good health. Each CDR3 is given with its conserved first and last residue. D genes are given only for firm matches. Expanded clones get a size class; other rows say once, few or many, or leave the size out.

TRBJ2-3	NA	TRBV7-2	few	CASSLGGSLNTDTQYF	TGTGCCAGCAGCTTAGGAGGTTCTTTAAACACAGATACGCAGTATTTT
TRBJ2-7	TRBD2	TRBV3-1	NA	CASSQGVASGSYEQYF	TGTGCCAGCAGCCAAGGGGTGGCTAGCGGCTCCTACGAGCAGTACTTC
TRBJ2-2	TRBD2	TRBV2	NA	CASSDQRGGPMAGELFF	TGTGCCAGCAGTGACCAGCGGGGGGGCCCCATGGCCGGGGAGCTGTTTTTT
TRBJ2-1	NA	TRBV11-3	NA	CASSQTGSNEQFF	TGTGCCAGCAGCCAAACAGGGTCCAATGAGCAGTTCTTC
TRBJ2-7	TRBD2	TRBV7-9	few	CASSPPLAGPYEQYF	TGTGCCAGCAGCCCCCCGTTAGCGGGCCCCTACGAGCAGTACTTC
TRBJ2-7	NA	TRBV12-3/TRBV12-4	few	CASSPATAFYEQYF	TGTGCCAGCAGCCCCGCGACAGCATTCTACGAGCAGTACTTC
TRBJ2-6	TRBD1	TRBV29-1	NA	CSVTGVPSGANVLTF	TGCAGCGTGACAGGGGTCCCCTCTGGGGCCAACGTCCTGACTTTC
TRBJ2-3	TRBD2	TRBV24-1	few	CATSEPSGCDTQYF	TGTGCCACCAGTGAACCTAGCGGGTGTGATACGCAGTATTTT
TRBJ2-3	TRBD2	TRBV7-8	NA	CASSISGAPDTQYF	TGTGCCAGCAGCATTAGCGGGGCCCCAGATACGCAGTATTTT
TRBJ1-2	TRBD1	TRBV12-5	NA	CASGSDRAFGYTF	TGTGCTAGTGGATCGGACAGGGCCTTTGGCTACACCTTC
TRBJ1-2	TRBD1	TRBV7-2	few	CASSQGTVNYGYTF	TGTGCCAGCAGCCAAGGGACAGTCAACTATGGCTACACCTTC
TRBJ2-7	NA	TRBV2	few	CASSMSYEQYF	TGTGCCAGCAGTATGTCCTACGAGCAGTACTTC
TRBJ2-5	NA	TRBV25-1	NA	CASSQPTGAQETQYF	TGTGCCAGCAGCCAACCGACGGGGGCTCAAGAGACCCAGTACTTC
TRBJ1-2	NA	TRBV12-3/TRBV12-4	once	CASSLVGKAGYTF	TGTGCCAGCAGTTTGGTAGGGAAGGCTGGCTACACCTTC
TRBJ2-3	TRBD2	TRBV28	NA	CASSQTSVSTDTQYF	TGTGCCAGCAGCCAAACTAGCGTTAGCACAGATACGCAGTATTTT
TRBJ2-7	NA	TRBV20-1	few	CSAPNEAEQYF	TGCAGTGCTCCAAATGAGGCCGAGCAGTACTTC
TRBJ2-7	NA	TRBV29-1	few	CSVDRGSHEQYF	TGCAGCGTTGATAGGGGGTCCCACGAGCAGTACTTC
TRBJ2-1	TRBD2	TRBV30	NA	CCWGGFLGEQFF	TGTTGCTGGGGAGGGTTCTTGGGGGAGCAGTTCTTC
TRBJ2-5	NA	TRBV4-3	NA	CASSQEIERVQYF	TGCGCCAGCAGCCAAGAGATAGAGAGAGTGCAGTACTTC
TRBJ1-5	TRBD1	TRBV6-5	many	CASSPRTGLGNQPQHF	TGTGCCAGCAGTCCACGGACAGGACTCGGCAATCAGCCCCAGCATTTT
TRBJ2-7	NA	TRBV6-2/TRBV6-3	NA	CASIPRGPYEQYF	TGTGCCAGCATCCCAAGGGGTCCGTACGAGCAGTACTTC
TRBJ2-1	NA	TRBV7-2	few	CASQMSPVNEQFF	TGTGCCAGCCAAATGTCCCCGGTAAATGAGCAGTTCTTC
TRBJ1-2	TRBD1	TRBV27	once	CASSLGGQLYGYTF	TGTGCCAGCAGTTTGGGGGGACAGCTTTATGGCTACACCTTC
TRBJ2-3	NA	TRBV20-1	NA	CSEGTQITDTQYF	TGCAGTGAAGGGACGCAGATTACAGATACGCAGTATTTT
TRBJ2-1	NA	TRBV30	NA	CAWSIAMRSYNEQFF	TGTGCCTGGAGTATCGCGATGCGCTCCTACAATGAGCAGTTCTTC
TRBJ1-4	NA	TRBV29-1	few	CSVAGTPGANEKLFF	TGCAGCGTTGCCGGGACACCGGGGGCTAATGAAAAACTGTTTTTT
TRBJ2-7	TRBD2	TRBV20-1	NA	CSATTSGGPSGAYEQYF	TGCAGTGCCACTACATCTGGAGGACCTAGCGGGGCCTACGAGCAGTACTTC
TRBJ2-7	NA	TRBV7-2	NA	CASTPHRGLGVEQYF	TGTGCCAGCACCCCCCACAGGGGACTTGGGGTCGAGCAGTACTTC
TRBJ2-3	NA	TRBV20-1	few	CSARVVPGGGTDTQYF	TGCAGTGCTAGAGTTGTACCAGGGGGGGGTACAGATACGCAGTATTTT
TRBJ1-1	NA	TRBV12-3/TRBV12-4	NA	CATSWVSNTEAFF	TGTGCCACCTCCTGGGTGTCGAACACTGAAGCTTTCTTT
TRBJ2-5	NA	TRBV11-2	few	CASSRASSLQETQYF	TGTGCCAGCAGCAGGGCTAGCTCCCTCCAAGAGACCCAGTACTTC
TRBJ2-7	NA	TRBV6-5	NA	CASSSPNGRGYF	TGTGCCAGCAGTTCCCCCAACGGCCGGGGGTACTTC
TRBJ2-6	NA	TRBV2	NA	CATKKGTLTSGANVLTF	TGTGCCACCAAGAAGGGGACACTCACCTCTGGGGCCAACGTCCTGACTTTC
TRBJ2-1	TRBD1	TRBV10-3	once	CAVGTGEEIDEQFF	TGTGCCGTCGGGACAGGGGAAGAAATTGATGAGCAGTTCTTC
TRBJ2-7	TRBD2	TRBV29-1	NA	CSVPRGGSGNYEQYF	TGCAGCGTCCCCCGGGGGGGATCTGGGAACTACGAGCAGTACTTC
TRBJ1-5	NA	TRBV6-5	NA	CANSYSVGTVNQPQHF	TGTGCCAACAGTTACTCGGTTGGGACGGTAAATCAGCCCCAGCATTTT
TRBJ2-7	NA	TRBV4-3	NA	CASSLAENYEQYF	TGCGCCAGCAGCCTAGCGGAGAACTACGAGCAGTACTTC
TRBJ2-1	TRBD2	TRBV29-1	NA	CSVSRLAVYNEQFF	TGCAGCGTTAGTCGGCTAGCGGTCTACAATGAGCAGTTCTTC
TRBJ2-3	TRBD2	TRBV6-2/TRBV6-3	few	CASPGTSGHGDTQYF	TGTGCCAGCCCTGGGACTAGCGGGCATGGGGATACGCAGTATTTT
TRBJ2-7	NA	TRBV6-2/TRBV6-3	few	CASRDSGSSYEQYF	TGTGCCAGCAGGGACTCCGGGAGCTCCTACGAGCAGTACTTC
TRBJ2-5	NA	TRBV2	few	CASNQRAQETQYF	TGTGCCAGCAACCAGCGGGCCCAAGAGACCCAGTACTTC
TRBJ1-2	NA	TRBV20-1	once	CSVSGGQGYGYTF	TGCAGCGTTTCCGGGGGACAAGGCTATGGCTACACCTTC
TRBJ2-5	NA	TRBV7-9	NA	CASSLEGEIEQYF	TGTGCCAGCAGCTTAGAGGGAGAGATAGAGCAGTACTTC
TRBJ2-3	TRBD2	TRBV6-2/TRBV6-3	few	CASSSRRAGVTDTQYF	TGTGCCAGCAGTTCCCGCCGGGCGGGGGTGACAGATACGCAGTATTTT
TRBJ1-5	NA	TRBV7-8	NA	CASSLKTYSNQPQHF	TGTGCCAGCAGCTTAAAGACGTATAGCAATCAGCCCCAGCATTTT
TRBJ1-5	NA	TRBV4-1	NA	CASSPADGPQHF	TGCGCCAGCAGCCCGGCCGATGGGCCCCAGCATTTT
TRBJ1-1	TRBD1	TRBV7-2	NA	CASSYQGAATEAFF	TGTGCCAGCAGCTATCAGGGGGCGGCCACTGAAGCTTTCTTT
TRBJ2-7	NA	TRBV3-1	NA	CASSQLVSSYEQYF	TGTGCCAGCAGCCAACTGGTGAGCTCCTACGAGCAGTACTTC
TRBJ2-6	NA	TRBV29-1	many	CSVTAGDPSGANVLTF	TGCAGCGTGACAGCGGGTGACCCCTCTGGGGCCAACGTCCTGACTTTC
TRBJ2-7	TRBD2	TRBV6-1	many	CASRPPGHGQREVYEQYF	TGTGCCAGCAGGCCTCCGGGACACGGGCAGCGGGAGGTGTACGAGCAGTACTTC
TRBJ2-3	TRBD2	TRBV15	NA	CATSRDLAGVGDTQYF	TGTGCCACCAGCAGAGACCTAGCGGGAGTCGGAGATACGCAGTATTTT
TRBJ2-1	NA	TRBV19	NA	CATEGSGVSGEQFF	TGTGCCACCGAAGGCTCGGGGGTATCGGGGGAGCAGTTCTTC
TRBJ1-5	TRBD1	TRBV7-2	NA	CASRSTGDQPQHF	TGTGCCAGCAGATCGACAGGGGATCAGCCCCAGCATTTT
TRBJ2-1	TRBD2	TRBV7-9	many	CASSSGLGLAGGKSYNEQFF	TGTGCCAGCAGCTCGGGGTTGGGCCTAGCGGGAGGGAAATCCTACAATGAGCAGTTCTTC
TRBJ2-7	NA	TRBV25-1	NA	CASSTSRGGSGYEQYF	TGTGCCAGCAGTACCTCCAGGGGAGGCTCTGGGTACGAGCAGTACTTC
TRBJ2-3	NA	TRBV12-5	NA	CASGLGQVGADTQYF	TGTGCTAGTGGTTTAGGGCAGGTGGGGGCAGATACGCAGTATTTT
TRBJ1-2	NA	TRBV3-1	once	CASSGDGYGYTF	TGTGCCAGCAGCGGGGACGGCTATGGCTACACCTTC